The rows below give T cell receptor beta chains drawn from one sample of a study of T cells expressing NK-cell markers. TCRdb re-analyzed the 5' RACE reads; it lists each CDR3 protein once, without DNA. Listed are a few hundred thousand distinct CDR3 sequences; about 5.2% falls within the top ten. What was sequenced was blood T cells: a sorted CD56 or NKG2C T cell subset, CD4+ or CD8+ T cells, or bulk PBMC T cells (not recorded which). The source is a man aged 18-75 years in good health. Each CDR3 is given with its conserved first and last residue.

J gene | V gene | CDR3 protein
TRBJ2-3 | TRBV11-1 | CASSSRGGHSTDTQYF
TRBJ2-1 | TRBV20-1 | CSAKGGRVYNEQFF
TRBJ1-2 | TRBV30 | CAWRGDASGGYTF
TRBJ2-2 | TRBV14 | CASSQDQGVMAGELFF
TRBJ1-2 | TRBV29-1 | CSVEDPTGFYGYTF
TRBJ2-2 | TRBV12-3/TRBV12-4 | CASKNSGGAVTGELFF
TRBJ2-7 | TRBV2 | CASSPRQASYEQYF
TRBJ1-2 | TRBV7-9 | CASSPGASYGYTF
TRBJ2-3 | TRBV10-3 | CAISRGGRSTDTQYF
TRBJ2-5 | TRBV20-1 | CSAFTSGAQETQYF
TRBJ2-1 | TRBV7-2 | CASSLASGGAYEQFF
TRBJ2-3 | TRBV6-1 | CASTTSGLAGTDTQYF
TRBJ2-3 | TRBV20-1 | CSARDGQGAPDTQYF
TRBJ2-3 | TRBV12-3/TRBV12-4 | CASSRTGVGTQYF
TRBJ2-2 | TRBV20-1 | CSARDPTGAGELFF
TRBJ1-5 | TRBV6-1 | CASRADRGNQPQHF
TRBJ2-7 | TRBV11-2 | CASSGNSGNTYEQYF
TRBJ1-6 | TRBV7-2 | CASSLARGGTYNSPLHF
TRBJ1-5 | TRBV6-1 | CASSGSGTVSNQPQHF
TRBJ2-7 | TRBV5-1 | CASSWATSGGVSYEQYF
TRBJ2-1 | TRBV6-2/TRBV6-3 | CASRPPGLQYNEQFF
TRBJ2-1 | TRBV10-3 | CAISGQARNNEQFF
TRBJ2-1 | TRBV20-1 | CSARDGGGGGARSEQFF
TRBJ1-1 | TRBV5-1 | CASSIEMTGGIAEAFF
TRBJ2-5 | TRBV19 | CASSVTGGFALETQYF
TRBJ2-4 | TRBV15 | CATSREQGRTSGKNIQYF
TRBJ2-1 | TRBV7-2 | CASSLASAGSYNEQFF
TRBJ2-3 | TRBV3-1 | CASSQDPDTGGRNTQYF
TRBJ2-1 | TRBV14 | CASSGGGREQFF
TRBJ1-5 | TRBV15 | CATDRGHSNQPQHF
TRBJ1-2 | TRBV29-1 | CSVGTANAANYGYTF
TRBJ2-7 | TRBV5-6 | CASSLGGNSGEQYF
TRBJ2-1 | TRBV7-9 | CASSSRENEQFF
TRBJ2-4 | TRBV5-5 | CASSLGLGQGWDIQYF
TRBJ2-3 | TRBV7-2 | CASLGQGLGGQYF
TRBJ2-1 | TRBV20-1 | CSARDKRSAGPYNEQFF
TRBJ2-2 | TRBV12-3/TRBV12-4 | CASSFLVAGGRYGELFF
TRBJ2-1 | TRBV20-1 | CSETDWPNNEQFF
TRBJ1-1 | TRBV19 | CASSRRSEAFF
TRBJ1-2 | TRBV25-1 | CASSGRGANYGYTF
TRBJ2-3 | TRBV24-1 | CATSEQAGSADTQYF
TRBJ2-6 | TRBV7-6 | CASSLSFSGANVLTF
TRBJ2-1 | TRBV4-1 | CASSQDVRARRLNEQFF